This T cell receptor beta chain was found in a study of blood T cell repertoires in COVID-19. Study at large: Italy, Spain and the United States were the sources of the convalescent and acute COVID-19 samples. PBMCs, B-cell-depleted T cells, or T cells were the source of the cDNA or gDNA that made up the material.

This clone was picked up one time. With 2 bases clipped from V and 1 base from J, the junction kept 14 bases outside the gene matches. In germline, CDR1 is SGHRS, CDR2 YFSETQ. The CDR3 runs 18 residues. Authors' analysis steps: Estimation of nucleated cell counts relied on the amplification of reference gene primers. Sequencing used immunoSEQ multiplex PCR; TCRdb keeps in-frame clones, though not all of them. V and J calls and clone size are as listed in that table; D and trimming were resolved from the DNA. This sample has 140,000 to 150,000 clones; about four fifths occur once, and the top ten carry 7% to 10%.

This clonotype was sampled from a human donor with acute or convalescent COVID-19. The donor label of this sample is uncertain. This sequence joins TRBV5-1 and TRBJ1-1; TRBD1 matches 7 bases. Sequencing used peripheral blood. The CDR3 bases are TGCGCCAGCAGCTTAGACCCTATTAGGACAGGAAAGAACACTGAAGCTTTCTTT. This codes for CASSLDPIRTGKNTEAFF.